This T cell receptor beta chain was recovered during a study of PD-1 blockade in classical Hodgkin lymphoma. Overall study findings and caveats: CD4+ TCR diversity, unlike CD8+, climbed significantly by C4D1. The diversity seen at baseline in complete responders resembled that of newly diagnosed patients. There remain no defined causes for the repertoire differences, which possibly reflect disease activity or prior therapy.

In regard to this clone: Its antigen is undetermined.

Each patient experienced a relapse that followed autologous stem cell transplantation, and brentuximab vedotin exposure varied. Generated by immunoSEQ multiplex PCR, the TCRdb table keeps only in-frame clones and is missing some. The table shows about 110,000 clones, with 70% to 90% occurring only once. Sequences were derived from peripheral blood mononuclear cells (PBMCs), sampled before the second cycle of nivolumab. The clonotype was recovered from a human donor with classical Hodgkin lymphoma.

This chain's CDR3 is CASSSTGVLAGEETQYF. The CDR3 nucleotides read TGTGCCAGCTCATCCACAGGGGTACTAGCGGGAGAAGAGACCCAGTACTTC. The V gene is TRBV18, the J gene TRBJ2-5; the match to TRBD2 covers 11 bases. The CDR3 consists of 17 residues. The V gene end was trimmed by 5 bases and the J gene end by 3 bases; junction bases not matched to a gene: 11. Looked up from germline, CDR1 is KGHSH and CDR2 is LQKENI. Full variable domain (missing parts from reference TRBV18 and TRBJ2-5): NAGVMQNPRHLVRRRGQEARLRCSPMKGHSHVYWYRQLPEEGLKFMVYLQKENIIDESGMPKERFSAEFPKEGPSILRIQQVVRGDSAAYFCASSSTGVLAGEETQYFGPGTRLLVL.